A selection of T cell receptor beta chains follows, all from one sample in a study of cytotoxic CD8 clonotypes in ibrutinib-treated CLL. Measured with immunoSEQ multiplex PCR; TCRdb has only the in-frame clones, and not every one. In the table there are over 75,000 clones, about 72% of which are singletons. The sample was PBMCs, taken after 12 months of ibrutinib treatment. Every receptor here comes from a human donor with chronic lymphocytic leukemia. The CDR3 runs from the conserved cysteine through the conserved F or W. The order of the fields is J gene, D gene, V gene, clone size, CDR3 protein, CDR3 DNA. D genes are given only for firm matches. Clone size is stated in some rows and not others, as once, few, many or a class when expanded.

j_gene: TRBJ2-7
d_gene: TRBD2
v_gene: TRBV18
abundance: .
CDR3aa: CASSQGLAGSEQYF
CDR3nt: TGTGCCAGCTCCCAGGGACTAGCGGGGTCCGAGCAGTACTTC

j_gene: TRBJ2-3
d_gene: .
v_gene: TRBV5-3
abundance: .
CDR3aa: CARSFILADTQYF
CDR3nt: TGTGCCAGAAGCTTTATCCTCGCAGATACGCAGTATTTT

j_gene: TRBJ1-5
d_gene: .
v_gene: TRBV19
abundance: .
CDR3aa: CASTDGGGKQPHHF
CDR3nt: TGTGCCAGTACCGACGGGGGTGGGAAACAGCCCCATCATTTT

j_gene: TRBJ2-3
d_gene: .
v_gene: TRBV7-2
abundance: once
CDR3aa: CASSLGRGTDTQYF
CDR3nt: TGTGCCAGCAGCTTAGGTAGGGGGACAGATACGCAGTATTTT

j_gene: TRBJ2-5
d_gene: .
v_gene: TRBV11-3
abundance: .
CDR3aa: CASSLGPGEQETQYF
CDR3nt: TGTGCCAGCAGCTTAGGGCCCGGAGAGCAAGAGACCCAGTACTTC

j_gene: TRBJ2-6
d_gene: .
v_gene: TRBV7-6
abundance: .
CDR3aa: CASSLAEYNVLTF
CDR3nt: TGTGCCAGCAGCTTAGCCGAGTACAACGTCCTGACTTTC

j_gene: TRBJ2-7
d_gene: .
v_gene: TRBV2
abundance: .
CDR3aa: CASSKDRIEYEQYF
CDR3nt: TGTGCCAGCAGTAAAGACAGGATCGAATACGAGCAGTACTTC

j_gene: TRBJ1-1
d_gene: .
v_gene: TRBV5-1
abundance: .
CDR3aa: CASSLDPVLMNTEAFF
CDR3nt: TGCGCCAGCAGCTTGGATCCCGTCCTCATGAACACTGAAGCTTTCTTT

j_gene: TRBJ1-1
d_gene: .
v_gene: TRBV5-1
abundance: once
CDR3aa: CASSLETGPIITEAFF
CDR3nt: TGCGCCAGCAGCCTCGAAACTGGGCCAATAATTACTGAAGCTTTCTTT

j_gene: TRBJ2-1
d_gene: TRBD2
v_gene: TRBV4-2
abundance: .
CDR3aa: CASSQDAYQTSGGRVYNEQFF
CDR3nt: TGTGCCAGCAGCCAAGACGCGTACCAGACTAGCGGGGGGCGGGTTTACAATGAGCAGTTCTTC

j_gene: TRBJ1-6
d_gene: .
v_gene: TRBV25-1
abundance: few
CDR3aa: CASCPGQTNNSPLHF
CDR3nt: TGTGCCAGCTGCCCTGGACAGACAAATAATTCACCCCTCCACTTT

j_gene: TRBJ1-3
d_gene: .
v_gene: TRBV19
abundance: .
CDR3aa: CASTPGQISGNTIYF
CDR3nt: TGTGCCAGTACCCCGGGGCAAATCTCTGGAAACACCATATATTTT

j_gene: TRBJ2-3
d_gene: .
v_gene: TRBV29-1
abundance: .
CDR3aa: CSAGSTDTQYF
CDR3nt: TGCAGCGCCGGGAGCACAGATACGCAGTATTTT

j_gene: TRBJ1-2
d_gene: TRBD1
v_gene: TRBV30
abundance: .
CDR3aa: CAWSWTGQDGYTF
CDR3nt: TGTGCCTGGAGTTGGACAGGGCAGGATGGCTACACCTTC

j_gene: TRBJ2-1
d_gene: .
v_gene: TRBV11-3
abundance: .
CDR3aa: CASSLVASSSYNEQFF
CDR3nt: TGTGCCAGCAGCTTAGTGGCGTCGAGCTCCTACAATGAGCAGTTCTTC

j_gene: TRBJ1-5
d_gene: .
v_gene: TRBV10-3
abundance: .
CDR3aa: CATKMTEGSPTNQPQHF
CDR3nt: TGTGCCACCAAGATGACAGAAGGTTCCCCGACCAATCAGCCCCAGCATTTT

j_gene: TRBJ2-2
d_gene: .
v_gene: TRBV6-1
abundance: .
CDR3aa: CASSERAAGNGELFF
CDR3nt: TGTGCCAGCAGTGAACGGGCAGCCGGGAACGGGGAGCTGTTTTTT

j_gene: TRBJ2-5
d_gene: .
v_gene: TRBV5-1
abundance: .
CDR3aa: CASSPANAGRQETQYF
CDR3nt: TGCGCCAGCAGCCCGGCTAATGCAGGCAGACAAGAGACCCAGTACTTC

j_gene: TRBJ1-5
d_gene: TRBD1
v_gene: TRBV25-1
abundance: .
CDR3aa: CASSDETGINQPQHF
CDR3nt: TGTGCCAGCAGTGACGAGACAGGGATCAATCAGCCCCAGCATTTT

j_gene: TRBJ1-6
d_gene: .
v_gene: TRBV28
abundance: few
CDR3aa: CASRWDTGLAPLHF
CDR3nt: TGTGCCAGCAGGTGGGACACGGGTCTTGCGCCCCTCCACTTT

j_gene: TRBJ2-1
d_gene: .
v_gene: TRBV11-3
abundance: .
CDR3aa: CASSYRGTYNEQFF
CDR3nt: TGTGCCAGCAGCTATCGGGGGACTTACAATGAGCAGTTCTTC

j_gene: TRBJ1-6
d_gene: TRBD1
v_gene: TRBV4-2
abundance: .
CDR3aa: CASSPGGGSYNSPLHF
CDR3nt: TGTGCCAGCAGCCCAGGGGGTGGCTCCTATAATTCACCCCTCCACTTT

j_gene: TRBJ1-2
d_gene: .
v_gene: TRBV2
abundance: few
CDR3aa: CAISWGYGYTF
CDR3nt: TGTGCCATCTCGTGGGGGTATGGCTACACCTTC

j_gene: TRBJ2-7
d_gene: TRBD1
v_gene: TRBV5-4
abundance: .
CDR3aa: CASSTNRQGGEQYF
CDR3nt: TGTGCCAGCAGCACCAATCGACAGGGCGGGGAGCAGTACTTC

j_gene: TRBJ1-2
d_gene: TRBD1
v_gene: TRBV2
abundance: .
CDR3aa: CASSVGLGQGAEGYTF
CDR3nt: TGTGCCAGCAGTGTGGGATTGGGACAGGGGGCAGAGGGCTACACCTTC

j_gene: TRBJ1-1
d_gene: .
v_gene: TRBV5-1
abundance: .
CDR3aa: CASSLNLNTEAFF
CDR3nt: TGCGCCAGCAGCTTGAACTTGAACACTGAAGCTTTCTTT

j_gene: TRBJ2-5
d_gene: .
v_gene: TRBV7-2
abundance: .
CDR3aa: CASSRTQETQYF
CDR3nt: TGTGCCAGCAGCCGGACCCAAGAGACCCAGTACTTC

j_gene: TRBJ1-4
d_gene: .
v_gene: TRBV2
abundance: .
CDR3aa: CASRAEVGGRKLFF
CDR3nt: TGTGCCAGCAGGGCTGAGGTCGGAGGAAGAAAACTGTTTTTT

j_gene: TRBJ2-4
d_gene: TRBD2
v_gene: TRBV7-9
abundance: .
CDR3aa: CASSLEGTSHNQRNIQYF
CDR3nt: TGTGCCAGCAGCTTAGAAGGGACTAGCCACAACCAAAGAAACATTCAGTACTTC

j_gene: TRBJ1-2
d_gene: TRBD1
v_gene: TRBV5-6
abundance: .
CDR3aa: CASSLKGQGAGGYTF
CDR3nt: TGTGCCAGCAGCTTGAAGGGACAGGGGGCTGGAGGCTACACCTTC

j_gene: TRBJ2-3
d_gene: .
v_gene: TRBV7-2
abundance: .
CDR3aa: CASSPNPTDTQYF
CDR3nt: TGTGCCAGCAGCCCAAACCCCACAGATACGCAGTATTTT

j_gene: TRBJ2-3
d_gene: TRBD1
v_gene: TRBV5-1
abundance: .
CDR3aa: CASSLETGGSVTDTQYF
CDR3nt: TGCGCCAGCAGCTTGGAGACAGGGGGTTCTGTCACAGATACGCAGTATTTT

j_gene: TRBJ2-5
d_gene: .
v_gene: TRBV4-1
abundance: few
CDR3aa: CASSQPGRSEETQYF
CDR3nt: TGCGCCAGCAGCCAACCCGGACGATCCGAAGAGACCCAGTACTTC

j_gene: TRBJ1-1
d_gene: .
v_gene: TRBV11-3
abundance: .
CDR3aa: CASSLGVSGTEAFF
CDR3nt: TGTGCCAGCAGCTTAGGCGTTTCGGGGACTGAAGCTTTCTTT

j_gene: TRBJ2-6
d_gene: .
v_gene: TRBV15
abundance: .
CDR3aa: CATSRDSRSSGANVLTF
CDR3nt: TGTGCCACCAGCAGAGATTCACGGAGCTCTGGGGCCAACGTCCTGACTTTC

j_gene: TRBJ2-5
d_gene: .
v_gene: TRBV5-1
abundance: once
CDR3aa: CASSLGPGGETQYF
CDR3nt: TGCGCCAGCAGCTTAGGGCCGGGCGGCGAGACCCAGTACTTC

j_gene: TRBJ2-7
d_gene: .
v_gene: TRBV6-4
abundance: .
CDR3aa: CASSVTGTVSSYEQYF
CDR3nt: TGTGCCAGCAGTGTAACTGGGACGGTTAGCTCCTACGAGCAGTACTTC

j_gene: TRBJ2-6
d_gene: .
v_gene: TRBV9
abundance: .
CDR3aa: CASSVGGSSSGANVLTF
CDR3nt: TGTGCCAGCAGCGTAGGAGGGTCTAGCTCTGGGGCCAACGTCCTGACTTTC

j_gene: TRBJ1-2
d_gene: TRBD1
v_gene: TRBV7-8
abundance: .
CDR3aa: CASSSQGNYGYTF
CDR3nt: TGTGCCAGCAGCTCACAGGGGAACTATGGCTACACCTTC

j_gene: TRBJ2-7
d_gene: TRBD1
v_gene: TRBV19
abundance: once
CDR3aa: CASSVTGTGEYEQYF
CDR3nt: TGTGCCAGTAGTGTTACCGGGACAGGGGAGTACGAGCAGTACTTC

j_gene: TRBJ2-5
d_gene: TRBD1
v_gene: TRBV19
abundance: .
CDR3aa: CASSSWDRGRQETQYF
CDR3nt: TGTGCCAGTAGTTCCTGGGACAGGGGACGGCAAGAGACCCAGTACTTC

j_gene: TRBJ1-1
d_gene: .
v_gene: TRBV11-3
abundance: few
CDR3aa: CASSLGDGMDPEAFF
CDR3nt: TGTGCCAGCAGCTTAGGGGATGGGATGGACCCTGAAGCTTTCTTT

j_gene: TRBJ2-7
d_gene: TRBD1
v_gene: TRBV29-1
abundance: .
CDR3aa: CSVGTERYEQYF
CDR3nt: TGCAGCGTGGGGACAGAGAGATACGAGCAGTACTTC

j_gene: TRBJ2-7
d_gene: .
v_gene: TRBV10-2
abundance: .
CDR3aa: CASSEAQGEQYF
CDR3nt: TGCGCCAGCAGTGAGGCACAGGGAGAGCAGTACTTC

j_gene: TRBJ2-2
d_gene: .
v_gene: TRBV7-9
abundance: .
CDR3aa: CASSPAIFGGELFF
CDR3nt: TGTGCCAGCAGCCCAGCCATCTTCGGCGGGGAGCTGTTTTTT